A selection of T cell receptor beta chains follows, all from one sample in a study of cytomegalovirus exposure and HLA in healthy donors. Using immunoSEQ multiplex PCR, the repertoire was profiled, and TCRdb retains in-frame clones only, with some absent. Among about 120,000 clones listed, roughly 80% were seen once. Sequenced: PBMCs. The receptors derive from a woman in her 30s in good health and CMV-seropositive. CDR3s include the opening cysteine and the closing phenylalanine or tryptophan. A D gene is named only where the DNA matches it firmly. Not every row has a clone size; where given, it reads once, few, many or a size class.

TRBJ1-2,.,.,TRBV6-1,TGTGCCAGCAGTGAACAGGGGAACTATGGCTACACCTTC,CASSEQGNYGYTF
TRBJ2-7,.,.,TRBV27,TGTGCCAGCAGTTTGGGTCAGGGCCTCTACGAGCAGTACTTC,CASSLGQGLYEQYF
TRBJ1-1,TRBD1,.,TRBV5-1,TGCGCCAGCAGCTACTTGAAGGGGGCAACTGAAGCTTTCTTT,CASSYLKGATEAFF
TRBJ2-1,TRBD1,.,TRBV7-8,TGTGCCAGCAGCTCAACAGGGGTGGGTTCCTACAATGAGCAGTTCTTC,CASSSTGVGSYNEQFF
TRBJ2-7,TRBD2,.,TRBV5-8,TGTGCCAGCAGCCCGGGGACTAGCGGGGGGGCCGGGCAGTACTTC,CASSPGTSGGAGQYF
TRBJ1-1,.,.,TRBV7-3,TGTGCCAGCAGACCTACGACAGGACCGAACACTGAAGCTTTCTTT,CASRPTTGPNTEAFF
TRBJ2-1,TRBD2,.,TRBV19,TGTGCCAGTCAGATCGGGGGGGCCCGTTACAATGAGCAGTTCTTC,CASQIGGARYNEQFF
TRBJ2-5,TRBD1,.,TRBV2,TGTGCCAGCGGGGGACAGGGTCAAGAGACCCAGTACTTC,CASGGQGQETQYF
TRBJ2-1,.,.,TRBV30,TGTGCCTGGAACCCGGGTTGGAGGAATGAGCAGTTCTTC,CAWNPGWRNEQFF
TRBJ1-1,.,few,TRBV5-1,TGCGCCAGCAGCTCCAACATATTGAACACTGAAGCTTTCTTT,CASSSNILNTEAFF
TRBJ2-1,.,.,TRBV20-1,TGCAGTGCTAGAGGGCCTAATGAGCAGTTCTTC,CSARGPNEQFF
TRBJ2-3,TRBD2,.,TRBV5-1,TGCGCCAGCAGCCCTCGGGAGGGAGGAGATACGCAGTATTTT,CASSPREGGDTQYF
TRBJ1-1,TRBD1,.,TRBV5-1,TGCGCCAGCAGGACAGGGGGCGAGAGTACTGAAGCTTTCTTT,CASRTGGESTEAFF
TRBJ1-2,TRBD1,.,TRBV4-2,TGTGCCAGCAGCCAAAACAGGGGGACCTATGGCTACACCTTC,CASSQNRGTYGYTF
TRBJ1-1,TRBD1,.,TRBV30,TGTGCCTGGAGCCGGGACAGGATATTTAACACTGAAGCTTTCTTT,CAWSRDRIFNTEAFF
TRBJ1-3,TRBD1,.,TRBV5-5,TGTGCCAGCAGCTTTTTCACAGGGGCGAGTGGAAACACCATATATTTT,CASSFFTGASGNTIYF
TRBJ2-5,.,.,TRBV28,TGTGCCAGCAGTTTCGTAGGGGGGGGAGGGGAGACCCAGTACTTC,CASSFVGGGGETQYF
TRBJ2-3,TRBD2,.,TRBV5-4,TGTGCCAGCAGCATCGAACTAGCGGGGGGGACAACAGATACGCAGTATTTT,CASSIELAGGTTDTQYF
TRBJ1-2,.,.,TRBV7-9,TGTGCCAGCAGCTTACAGGGGAACTATGGCTACACCTTC,CASSLQGNYGYTF
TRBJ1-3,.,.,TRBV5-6,TGTGCCAGCAGCTTCGCTAGCTCTGGAAACACCATATATTTT,CASSFASSGNTIYF
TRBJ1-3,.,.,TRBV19,TGTGCCAGTAGTATCCCTACCCCCTCTGGAAACACCATATATTTT,CASSIPTPSGNTIYF
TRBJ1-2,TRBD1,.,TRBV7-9,TGTGCTAGCAGCTTAGGAGGGGACAGGAATGGCTACACCTTC,CASSLGGDRNGYTF
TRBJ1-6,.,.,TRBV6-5,TGTGCCAGCAGTTACTCGGCAGAAGGACTTTCACCCCTCCACTTT,CASSYSAEGLSPLHF
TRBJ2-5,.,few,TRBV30,TGTGCCTGGAACAAGGGGCAGGGGCCCCAAGAGACCCAGTACTTC,CAWNKGQGPQETQYF
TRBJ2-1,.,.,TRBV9,TGTGCCAGCAGCGTAGCAACAGCTTCCTACAATGAGCAGTTCTTC,CASSVATASYNEQFF
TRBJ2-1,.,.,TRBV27,TGTGCCAGCAGCCTTACGTGGAGCTCCTACAATGAGCAGTTCTTC,CASSLTWSSYNEQFF
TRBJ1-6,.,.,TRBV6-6,TGTGCCAGCAGTTCAGCAGGGTTCTCCTATAATTCACCCCTCCACTTT,CASSSAGFSYNSPLHF
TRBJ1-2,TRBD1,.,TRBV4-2,TGTGCCAGCAGCCAGCCAGACAGGGCCTATGGCTACACCTTC,CASSQPDRAYGYTF
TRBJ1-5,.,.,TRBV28,TGTGCCAGCAGTCTGGAGGCAGGGGGCAATCAGCCCCAGCATTTT,CASSLEAGGNQPQHF
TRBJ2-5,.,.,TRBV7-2,TGTGCCAGCAGCTGGTTCGGGGGACCCCAAGAGACCCAGTACTTC,CASSWFGGPQETQYF
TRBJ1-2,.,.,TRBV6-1,TGTGCCAGCAGTGACACAATTTCTGGCTACACCTTC,CASSDTISGYTF
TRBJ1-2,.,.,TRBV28,TGTGCCAGCAGTTTACCTGGAGGGTTCTATGGCTACACCTTC,CASSLPGGFYGYTF
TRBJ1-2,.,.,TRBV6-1,TGTGCCAGCAGTGATAGCCAGGGAATCTATGGCTACACCTTC,CASSDSQGIYGYTF
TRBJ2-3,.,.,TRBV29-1,TGCAGCGTTGTCCGGGGGGCGGATACGCAGTATTTT,CSVVRGADTQYF
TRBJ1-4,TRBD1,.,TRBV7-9,TGTGCCGGCAGCCCAGGACAGGGTCCCGAAAAACTGTTTTTT,CAGSPGQGPEKLFF
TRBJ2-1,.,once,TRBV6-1,TGTGCCAGCAGGCGGACAACCTACAATGAGCAGTTCTTC,CASRRTTYNEQFF
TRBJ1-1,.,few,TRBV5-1,TGCGCCAGCAACGCAGGGGCCGGGGACACTGAAGCTTTCTTT,CASNAGAGDTEAFF
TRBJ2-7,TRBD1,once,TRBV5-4,TGTGCCAGCAGCTTAGGACAGGGGGTCTACGAGCAGTACTTC,CASSLGQGVYEQYF
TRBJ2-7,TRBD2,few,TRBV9,TGTGCCAGCAGCGCAAGACTAGCGGGGGTTTCCGAGCAGTACTTC,CASSARLAGVSEQYF
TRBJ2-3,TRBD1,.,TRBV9,TGTGCCAGCAGCGTAGCCCCCGACAGGGGGCGAGGCACAGATACGCAGTATTTT,CASSVAPDRGRGTDTQYF
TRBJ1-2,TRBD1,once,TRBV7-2,TGTGCCAGCATCCCGACGCCAGGGGGTAACTATGGCTACACCTTC,CASIPTPGGNYGYTF
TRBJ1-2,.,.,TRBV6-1,TGTGCCAGCAGAGTGACGGGGGACTTGTACTATGGCTACACCTTC,CASRVTGDLYYGYTF
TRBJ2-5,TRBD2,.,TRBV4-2,TGTGCCAGCAGCCAAGAAGGAGCGGGGGGTCAAGAGACCCAGTACTTC,CASSQEGAGGQETQYF
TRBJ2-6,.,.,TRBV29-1,TGCGGCGTTGAACTAGACAGGACCTCTGGGGCCAACGTCCTGACTTTC,CGVELDRTSGANVLTF
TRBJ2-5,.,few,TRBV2,TGTGCCAGCACCCCGACTAGGAAAGAGACCCAGTACTTC,CASTPTRKETQYF
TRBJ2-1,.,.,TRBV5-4,TGTGCCAGCAGCTTGTTTTCGCGGGGCCCCGAACTCCCCTCCTACAATGAGCAGTTCTTC,CASSLFSRGPELPSYNEQFF
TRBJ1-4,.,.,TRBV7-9,TGTGCCAGTTCCCAGGGTGCAACTAATGAAAAACTGTTTTTT,CASSQGATNEKLFF
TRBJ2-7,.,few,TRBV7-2,TGTGCCAGCAGCTTCGGGACCCTTGGGGCGGGGGAGCAGTACTTC,CASSFGTLGAGEQYF
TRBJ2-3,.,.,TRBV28,TGTGCCAGCAGTCTACCCCAAGCTGGCACAGATACGCAGTATTTT,CASSLPQAGTDTQYF
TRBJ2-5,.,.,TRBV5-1,TGCGCCAGCAGCTTGGTGGGAGTTGGGGAGACCCAGTACTTC,CASSLVGVGETQYF
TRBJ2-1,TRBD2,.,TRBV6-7,TGTGCCAGCAGTTCCCGACTAGCGGGGGTCCTTAAAAACAATGAGCAGTTCTTC,CASSSRLAGVLKNNEQFF